The present TCR beta chain was sequenced within a study of cytomegalovirus exposure and HLA in healthy donors. General observations from the study: In an earlier analysis, most TCR beta V segments were productive about 87% or about 30% of the time.

Donors were ostensibly healthy at sampling, although undocumented immune exposures were probable. With 60 Vbeta and 13 Jbeta primers, the PCR was carried out. In the authors' workflow: Per a later analysis, the number of unique TCR beta chains was about 78 million, of which 9 million to 14 million were shared. Libraries were prepared by immunoSEQ multiplex PCR; TCRdb keeps only in-frame clonotypes and omits some of them. V and J calls and clone size are copied from that table; D and trimming were computed from the DNA. This sample has roughly 76,000 clones, with approximately 79% found just once. Germline V gene sequence: CDR1 SGHDT, CDR2 YYEEEE. The CDR3 has 14 residues. V shed 1 base and J shed 7 bases, with 15 bases lying between them. About this clone: What it binds is unknown.

The V and J genes are TRBV5-6 and TRBJ2-7, with no clear D. Sequencing used PBMCs. The receptor was derived from a man aged 30 to 39 in good health and CMV-seronegative. The DNA of the CDR3 is TGTGCCAGCAGCTTGTATTCTGCGTCCGTAGAGCAGTACTTC. This translates into CASSLYSASVEQYF.